This T cell receptor (beta chain) was observed in a study of STAT3 mutations in large granular lymphocyte leukemia. Across the whole study: Canonical activating STAT3 mutations were detected in roughly half of the longitudinally sequenced T-LGLL patients.

Some 38,000 productive templates were obtained per sample on average. Clones were read by immunoSEQ multiplex PCR, and TCRdb kept only the in-frame ones, dropping some. The sample lists about 42,000 clones, roughly 77% occurring once. General study results and limits: In some patients, a small highly pathogenic clone possibly went undetected. Clonal expansion was inferred from samples taken at other timepoints. At least one immunodominant TCR beta clonotype appeared in every T-cell large granular lymphocyte leukemia patient.

V lost 3 bases to trimming and J lost 2 bases, with 10 bases between them. This CDR3 is 14 amino acids long. Looked up from germline, CDR1 is KGHSH and CDR2 is LQKENI. Remarks on this clone: As yet, its antigen is unknown.

This TCR derives from a human donor with T large granular lymphocyte leukemia. Some clones in this sample may be carry-over from other donors' samples. The genes are TRBV18 and TRBJ1-2; possible D gene TRBD1, 6 bases. Specimen: PBMCs. The CDR3 loop is CASSPGRGNYGYTF. The CDR3 nucleotides read TGTGCCAGCTCACCGGGCAGGGGAAACTATGGCTACACCTTC.